Each of the 28 T cell receptor beta chains below was sequenced from the same sample in a study of blood T cell repertoires in COVID-19. Clones were read by immunoSEQ multiplex PCR, and TCRdb kept only the in-frame ones, dropping some. The data hold around 200,000 clones, with roughly 90% observed a single time. The sequenced material came from PBMCs or T cells enriched from blood (not recorded which). These receptors all come from a woman aged 30 to 39 who had recovered from COVID-19.

The chain employs TRBV7-2 and TRBJ2-2; 7 positions match TRBD1. V lost 4 bases to trimming and J lost 3 bases; unmatched junction nucleotides: 14. Germline CDR1 reads SGHTA; CDR2 reads FQGNSA. CDR3 length: 18 residues. CDR3 sequence: CASSSPRRGRGYTGELFF. The CDR3 DNA is TGTGCCAGCAGCTCCCCACGCAGGGGCAGGGGGTACACCGGGGAGCTGTTTTTT.

The chain uses TRBV5-6 and TRBJ1-2; 7 bases are shared with TRBD1. The CDR3 extends over 14 amino acids. CDR1 and CDR2 (germline): SGHDT, YYEEEE. With V trimmed by 3 bases and J by 4 bases, 6 bases remained unmatched. The CDR3 bases are TGTGCCAGCAGCTCCCAGGGGGGCTCCTATGGCTACACCTTC. Amino acid sequence: CASSSQGGSYGYTF.

The rearrangement uses TRBV5-5 and TRBJ2-2; 13 bases line up with TRBD2. The trim removed 2 bases at V and 5 bases at J, leaving 6 bases unmatched. CDR3 length: 17 residues. Per the germline V gene, CDR1 is SGHKS and CDR2 is YYEKEE (reference sequence). The CDR3 protein is CASSLTSGGADTGELFF. The DNA of the CDR3 is TGTGCCAGCAGCTTAACTAGCGGGGGGGCCGATACCGGGGAGCTGTTTTTT.

The chain uses TRBV27 and TRBJ2-5; 11 bases line up with TRBD2. The length of the CDR3 is 16 residues. Germline CDR1 reads MNHEY; CDR2 reads SMNVEV (reference sequence). Germline trimming cut 5 bases from V and 5 bases from J; bases unmatched to any gene: 10. The CDR3 region has the DNA TGTGCCAGCAGTCTCTCGATAGCGGGGGGGCCGGAGACCCAGTACTTC. This translates into CASSLSIAGGPETQYF.

This clone was detected once. This chain links TRBV4-3 with TRBJ1-2, with 10 bases matching TRBD1. Germline values: CDR1 LGHNA, CDR2 YSLEER. There are 17 residues in the CDR3. V trimming: 0 bases; J trimming: 8 bases; junction bases outside the gene matches: 12. CDR3 amino acids: CASSQDVSGDRGSGYTF. CDR3 coding DNA: TGCGCCAGCAGCCAAGATGTATCAGGGGACAGGGGTTCGGGCTACACCTTC.

This clone has a single count. The J gene is TRBJ2-3, the V gene TRBV24-1, with TRBD1 matching 7 bases. Germline V lookup: CDR1 KGHDR, CDR2 SFDVKD. The CDR3 runs to 16 residues. Trimming removed 3 bases from V and 3 bases from J; junction bases left unmatched: 8. The CDR3, as DNA: TGTGCCACCAGTGATCCTAGACAGGGTAGGACAGATACGCAGTATTTT. It codes for CATSDPRQGRTDTQYF.

The V and J genes are TRBV3-1 (or the pseudogene TRBV3-2) and TRBJ2-7, with 7 bases identical to TRBD1. The CDR3 loop spans 16 amino acids. V shed 4 bases, J shed 5 bases, and the junction held 14 bases outside the gene matches. Germline-derived CDR1 and CDR2 are LGHDT and YNNKEL (reference sequence). CDR3 sequence (DNA): TGTGCCAGCAGCCCAATTAAATTGAGGGGGCCGGACGAGCAGTACTTC. Translating it yields CASSPIKLRGPDEQYF.

The rearrangement joins TRBV7-2 to TRBJ1-5, with D possibly matching TRBD1 (5 bases). The CDR3 loop spans 15 amino acids. V lost 0 bases and J 6 bases, leaving 12 bases between the germline ends. CDR1 is SGHTA and CDR2 is FQGNSA in the germline V gene. CDR3 DNA sequence: TGTGCCAGCAGCTTAGCAGGCGGGGACGGTCAGCCCCAGCATTTT. Protein: CASSLAGGDGQPQHF.

The chain is built from TRBV11-1 and TRBJ2-5; tentatively, D is TRBD2 (7 bases). Germline-derived CDR1 and CDR2 are SGHAT and FQDESV (reference sequence). V was trimmed by 7 bases and J by 1 base, leaving 16 bases between them. This CDR3 region has 15 residues. Here the CDR3 DNA reads TGTGCCAGCAACCAAGGGGGGGGGTCCCAAGAGACCCAGTACTTC. Residues: CASNQGGGSQETQYF.

CDR3: CASSLSDQETQYF. The CDR3 DNA is TGTGCCAGCAGCTTATCTGACCAAGAGACCCAGTACTTC. The chain joins TRBV7-6 to TRBJ2-5; D is uncertain. CDR3 length: 13 amino acids. Germline V gene sequence: CDR1 SGHVS, CDR2 FNYEAQ. V was clipped by 2 bases and J by 0 bases, with 4 bases between them.

This chain uses TRBV5-4 with TRBJ1-3; D call uncertain. V was shortened by 6 bases and J by 4 bases, with 17 bases between the two germline ends. The CDR3 runs to 15 residues. Germline V gene sequence: CDR1 SGHNT, CDR2 YYREEE (reference sequence). The CDR3 DNA follows: TGTGCCAGCACCCCTGAGCCCGGGAGGGGAAACACCATATATTTT. Amino acids: CASTPEPGRGNTIYF.

The chain is built from TRBV20-1 and TRBJ2-7, with D hard to call. Trimming pared 2 bases from V and 2 bases from J, leaving 4 bases between. CDR1 is DFQATT and CDR2 is SNEGSKA in the germline V gene (reference sequence). The CDR3 loop spans 11 amino acids. The CDR3 DNA sequence: TGCAGTGCTAGACTAGCCTACGAGCAGTACTTC. Its translation is CSARLAYEQYF.

The chain carries TRBV5-6 and TRBJ1-1; TRBD1 is a possible D gene (6 bases). Germline V lookup: CDR1 SGHDT, CDR2 YYEEEE. The V end lost 0 bases, the J end lost 9 bases, and 24 bases lay between the germline ends. The CDR3 loop spans 17 amino acids. CDR3 region: CASSLVRQGFSHRKAFF. The CDR3 coding sequence is TGTGCCAGCAGCTTGGTAAGGCAGGGGTTCTCACACCGGAAAGCTTTCTTT.

This clone was observed once. The chain is built from TRBV6-5 and TRBJ2-7; TRBD1 matches 8 bases. The CDR3 has 15 amino acids. Germline loops: CDR1 MNHEY, CDR2 SVGAGI. With 2 bases clipped from V and 5 bases from J, the junction kept 8 bases outside the gene matches. CDR3 sequence reads: CASSYGQGSLNEQYF. As DNA, the CDR3 is TGTGCCAGCAGTTACGGACAGGGCTCCCTAAACGAGCAGTACTTC.

J is TRBJ2-7 and V is TRBV7-8; D possibly corresponds to TRBD1 (6 bases). CDR1 and CDR2 from the germline V gene are SGHVS and FQNEAQ. V lost 5 bases, J lost 0 bases, and 14 bases lay in between. This CDR3 has 15 amino acids. This CDR3 reads CASSHHRDISYEQYF. The CDR3, as DNA: TGTGCCAGCAGCCACCACCGGGACATCTCCTACGAGCAGTACTTC.

This chain connects TRBV9 to TRBJ1-5; the D is unclear. This CDR3 is built from 14 residues. Germline V gene data show CDR1 as SGDLS and CDR2 as YYNGEE. V lost 0 bases to trimming and J lost 6 bases, with 10 bases between them. The CDR3 coding sequence is TGTGCCAGCAGCGTAGGCCGGCTAGGTCAGCCCCAGCATTTT. Translated, it gives CASSVGRLGQPQHF.

The chain links TRBV2 to TRBJ1-2, with D hard to call. V shed 6 bases and J shed 6 bases, with 14 bases lying between them. This CDR3 comprises 13 residues. Germline V gives CDR1 SNHLY, CDR2 FYNNEI. CDR3 protein: CASSESRSDGYTF. The DNA for the CDR3 is TGTGCCAGCAGCGAAAGTCGGTCGGATGGCTACACCTTC.

V is TRBV7-2 and J is TRBJ1-1; tentatively, D is TRBD1 (5 bases). Germline CDR1 SGHTA, CDR2 FQGNSA. The ends were cut back, 4 bases at V and 1 base at J, with 19 bases in the middle. The CDR3 is 17 residues long. As DNA, the CDR3 is TGTGCCAGCAGCTCATCCCTTAGCAGGGTTACGAACACTGAAGCTTTCTTT. Its protein is CASSSSLSRVTNTEAFF.

The CDR3 spells CASSLGGLSYNEQFF. The CDR3 nucleotides are TGCGCCAGCAGCTTGGGGGGCCTTTCCTACAATGAGCAGTTCTTC. The chain employs TRBV5-1 and TRBJ2-1, with D tentatively TRBD1 (5 bases). CDR1 is SGHRS, CDR2 YFSETQ, per germline. The CDR3 is 15 residues long. V was cut by 0 bases and J by 1 base, with 8 bases left in between.

The genes are TRBV5-1 and TRBJ1-3; maybe TRBD1 (6 bases). Germline assignment: CDR1 SGHRS and CDR2 YFSETQ. This CDR3 spans 14 amino acids. V dropped 5 bases and J dropped 0 bases, with 9 bases sitting between them. The CDR3 is CASRQGSSGNTIYF. In DNA, the CDR3 is TGCGCCAGCAGACAGGGTTCCTCTGGAAACACCATATATTTT.

V usage is TRBV27 and J usage is TRBJ1-5; D is undetermined. The CDR3 is 14 residues long. Looked up from germline, CDR1 is MNHEY and CDR2 is SMNVEV (reference sequence). V lost 8 bases, J lost 2 bases, and 13 bases lay in between. The CDR3 loop is CASRSLFRNQPQHF. CDR3 nucleotides: TGTGCCAGCCGATCCCTATTTCGCAATCAGCCCCAGCATTTT.

The chain employs TRBV5-1 and TRBJ1-2; 10 bases map to TRBD1. Unmatched junction bases numbered 7, after V lost 7 bases and J lost 1 base. Germline V lookup: CDR1 SGHRS, CDR2 YFSETQ. The length of the CDR3 is 15 residues. The CDR3 loop reads CASWTGGTLNYGYTF. The CDR3, as DNA: TGCGCCAGCTGGACAGGGGGGACGCTTAACTATGGCTACACCTTC.

The chain carries TRBV15 and TRBJ1-1; D call uncertain. Per the germline V gene, CDR1 is LNHNV and CDR2 is YYDKDF (reference sequence). Deletions cut 0 bases from V and 7 bases from J, with 15 bases between. This CDR3 is 15 amino acids long. DNA of the CDR3: TGTGCCACCAGCAGAGATGAATGGTTGGAGGATGAAGCTTTCTTT. Translated, it gives CATSRDEWLEDEAFF. The entire variable domain, with the rest obtained from reference TRBV15 and TRBJ1-1, is as follows: DAMVIQNPRYQVTQFGKPVTLSCSQTLNHNVMYWYQQKSSQAPKLLFHYYDKDFNNEADTPDNFQSRRPNTSFCFLDIRSPGLGDTAMYLCATSRDEWLEDEAFFGQGTRLTVV.

This CDR3 is CASSPEGGWTDTQYF. The CDR3 coding sequence is TGTGCCAGCTCACCAGAGGGAGGTTGGACAGATACGCAGTATTTT. The chain couples TRBV18 to TRBJ2-3; D might be TRBD2 (6 bases). CDR3 length: 15 residues. Germline V lookup: CDR1 KGHSH, CDR2 LQKENI. V dropped 2 bases and J dropped 3 bases, with 12 bases sitting between them. The whole variable domain, remainder taken from reference TRBV18 and TRBJ2-3, is NAGVMQNPRHLVRRRGQEARLRCSPMKGHSHVYWYRQLPEEGLKFMVYLQKENIIDESGMPKERFSAEFPKEGPSILRIQQVVRGDSAAYFCASSPEGGWTDTQYFGPGTRLTVL.

The chain has TRBV6-1 and TRBJ2-2; 11 bases match TRBD2. The V segment lost 2 bases and the J segment 5 bases; nucleotides outside the gene matches: 4. This CDR3 is built from 16 residues. Germline V lookup: CDR1 MNHNS, CDR2 SASEGT. In nucleotides, the CDR3 is TGTGCCAGCAGTGAACCGGGACTAGCGGCGACCGGGGAGCTGTTTTTT. Protein sequence: CASSEPGLAATGELFF.

On this clone: A read error is likely, as this CDR3 ends without the conserved phenylalanine or tryptophan. Because the CDR3's place on the DNA is in doubt, the DNA is left out and the CDR3 is given as listed by TCRdb. The chain joins TRBV20-1 to TRBJ1-2; the DNA was not compared with TRBD1, the D call given in the table. The CDR3 adds up to 10 amino acids, both ends counted. Germline CDR1 reads DFQATT; CDR2 reads SNEGSKA (reference sequence). CDR3 sequence: CSAPSRGTGL.

In this sample, this clone turned up a few times. The chain has TRBV7-3 and TRBJ1-1; 7 bases map to TRBD1. CDR1 SGHTA and CDR2 FQGTGA come from the germline V gene. The CDR3 is 15 amino acids. V was clipped by 1 base and J by 5 bases; unmatched bases: 7. CDR3 coding DNA: TGTGCCAGCAGCTTAAACGACAGGGTTGGAACTGAAGCTTTCTTT. This encodes CASSLNDRVGTEAFF. The entire variable domain, with the rest obtained from reference TRBV7-3 and TRBJ1-1, is as follows: GAGVSQTPSNKVTEKGKYVELRCDPISGHTALYWYRQSLGQGPEFLIYFQGTGAADDSGLPNDRFFAVRPEGSVSTLKIQRTERGDSAVYLCASSLNDRVGTEAFFGQGTRLTVV.

The V and J genes are TRBV6-5 and TRBJ1-6; D is unclear. Germline V lookup: CDR1 MNHEY, CDR2 SVGAGI. This CDR3 has 14 residues. V was pared by 4 bases and J by 10 bases, with 14 bases between. The chain's CDR3 is CASSLLPRRSPLHF. CDR3 sequence (DNA): TGTGCCAGCAGTTTACTACCGAGGAGGTCACCCCTCCACTTT.